A selection of T cell receptor beta chains follows, all from one sample in a study of cytomegalovirus exposure and HLA in healthy donors. Sequencing used immunoSEQ multiplex PCR; TCRdb keeps in-frame clones, though not all of them. Among about 140,000 clones listed, 75% were seen once. The specimen was PBMCs. These receptors all stem from a man aged 40-49 years in good health and CMV-seronegative. Each CDR3 is given with its conserved first and last residue. Fields, in order: V gene, clone size, D gene, J gene, CDR3 DNA, CDR3 protein. D genes are given only for firm matches. Size tells how often a clone was seen (once, few, many) or the class of an expanded clone, and some rows leave it out.

V: TRBV14
size: .
D: .
J: TRBJ2-2
DNA: TGTGCCAGCAGCCTCTATCTTTCCAACACCGGGGAGCTGTTTTTT
CDR3: CASSLYLSNTGELFF

V: TRBV5-1
size: .
D: TRBD1
J: TRBJ2-1
DNA: TGCGCCAGCAGCTTGAGGGACAGGGGTGAAATTCGGAATGAGCAGTTCTTC
CDR3: CASSLRDRGEIRNEQFF

V: TRBV5-1
size: .
D: .
J: TRBJ1-1
DNA: TGCGCCAGCACCCGGGGGGCGCGATCCGTGAACACTGAAGCTTTCTTT
CDR3: CASTRGARSVNTEAFF

V: TRBV9
size: .
D: TRBD1
J: TRBJ1-1
DNA: TGTGCCAGCAGCGTAGGAGGGGGGACAGGGGGCATTGCGAACACTGAAGCTTTCTTT
CDR3: CASSVGGGTGGIANTEAFF

V: TRBV5-1
size: .
D: .
J: TRBJ2-1
DNA: TGCGCCAGCAGCTTGACCGAGGGGGCCTACAATGAGCAGTTCTTC
CDR3: CASSLTEGAYNEQFF

V: TRBV4-2
size: .
D: TRBD2
J: TRBJ2-2
DNA: TGTGCCAGCAGCCAAGACTCGGGGACTACGAACACCGGGGAGCTGTTTTTT
CDR3: CASSQDSGTTNTGELFF

V: TRBV10-3
size: .
D: TRBD1
J: TRBJ2-3
DNA: TGTGCCATCAGCCCCGGGACAGGGGGTATTTCAGATACGCAGTATTTT
CDR3: CAISPGTGGISDTQYF

V: TRBV6-6
size: .
D: .
J: TRBJ1-2
DNA: TGTGCCACCAGGGAGGACTATGGCTACACCTTC
CDR3: CATREDYGYTF

V: TRBV15
size: .
D: TRBD1
J: TRBJ2-7
DNA: TGTGCCACCAGCAGAGATTTTACAGGGACAGCGTCCTCGCAGTACTTC
CDR3: CATSRDFTGTASSQYF

V: TRBV7-2
size: few
D: TRBD1
J: TRBJ1-1
DNA: TGTGCCAGCAGCCAACGACAGGGGGCTGGGACTGAAGCTTTCTTT
CDR3: CASSQRQGAGTEAFF

V: TRBV19
size: .
D: TRBD1
J: TRBJ1-1
DNA: TGTGCCAGTAGTATCTGGAGACAGGGAAGGACTGAAGCTTTCTTT
CDR3: CASSIWRQGRTEAFF

V: TRBV11-1
size: .
D: TRBD1
J: TRBJ2-5
DNA: TGTGCCAGCAGCACCCGGGACAGGGAGTGGGAGACCCAGTACTTC
CDR3: CASSTRDREWETQYF

V: TRBV5-1
size: .
D: TRBD2
J: TRBJ2-1
DNA: TGCGCCAGCAGCTTCCCAGCGGGGGGGCCTCACGATGAGCAGTTCTTC
CDR3: CASSFPAGGPHDEQFF